A selection of T cell receptor beta chains follows, all from one sample in a study of cytomegalovirus exposure and HLA in healthy donors. Data came from immunoSEQ multiplex PCR; TCRdb stores just in-frame clones and leaves some out. The table lists 200,000 to 250,000 clones, around 80% of them singletons. Sequenced input: PBMCs. Receptors were obtained from a man between 18 and 35 years old in good health and CMV-seronegative. CDR3s include the opening cysteine and the closing phenylalanine or tryptophan. D genes are given only for firm matches. Not all rows give a size; the values are once, few, many and, for expanded clones, a class.

D gene	V gene	J gene	clone size	CDR3 DNA	CDR3 protein
NA	TRBV5-1	TRBJ2-6	few	TGCGCCAGCAGGCGGGCTGGGGCCAACGTCCTGACTTTC	CASRRAGANVLTF
TRBD1	TRBV27	TRBJ2-1	NA	TGTGCCAGCAGTTGGGCACCGGGACAGGGACACAATGAGCAGTTCTTC	CASSWAPGQGHNEQFF
NA	TRBV5-1	TRBJ2-7	NA	TGCGCCAGCACCCCGAGACAGGCTTCCTACGAGCAGTACTTC	CASTPRQASYEQYF
NA	TRBV6-5	TRBJ2-7	NA	TGTGCCAGCAGTTACGATCCGGTGGCCTACGAGCAGTACTTC	CASSYDPVAYEQYF
TRBD2	TRBV7-9	TRBJ2-1	NA	TGTGCCAGCAGCGCACCTAGCGGGGGGGCCCACAATGAGCAGTTCTTC	CASSAPSGGAHNEQFF
TRBD2	TRBV6-5	TRBJ2-1	NA	TGTGCCAGCAGTTACGGACTAGCGGGAGATGATGAGCAGTTCTTC	CASSYGLAGDDEQFF
NA	TRBV9	TRBJ2-5	NA	TGTGCCAGCAGCACCTCCGGGACACGCGAGGAGACCCAGTACTTC	CASSTSGTREETQYF
TRBD1	TRBV27	TRBJ1-1	NA	TGTGCCAGCAGTTTATATCAGGGGGTTTATGAAGCTTTCTTT	CASSLYQGVYEAFF
TRBD2	TRBV19	TRBJ2-7	NA	TGTGCCAGTAGTATAGATCCCCCGGGACTAGCGGGAGTGAACGAGCAGTACTTC	CASSIDPPGLAGVNEQYF
NA	TRBV9	TRBJ2-7	NA	TGTGCCAGCAGCGTAGAAGGAAGCGTCGCATACGAGCAGTACTTC	CASSVEGSVAYEQYF
NA	TRBV7-7	TRBJ2-1	NA	TGTGCTAGCAGCTTAGACAGCGGCAATGAGCAGTTCTTC	CASSLDSGNEQFF
TRBD1	TRBV6-5	TRBJ1-6	NA	TGTGCCAGCAGGAGACAGGGAGATAATTCACCCCTCCACTTT	CASRRQGDNSPLHF
NA	TRBV6-5	TRBJ2-3	NA	TGTGCCAGCAGTTTCTTTCCTACAGATACGCAGTATTTT	CASSFFPTDTQYF
TRBD2	TRBV5-1	TRBJ2-3	few	TGCGCCAGCAGCCCCGGACTAGCGACAGATACGCAGTATTTT	CASSPGLATDTQYF